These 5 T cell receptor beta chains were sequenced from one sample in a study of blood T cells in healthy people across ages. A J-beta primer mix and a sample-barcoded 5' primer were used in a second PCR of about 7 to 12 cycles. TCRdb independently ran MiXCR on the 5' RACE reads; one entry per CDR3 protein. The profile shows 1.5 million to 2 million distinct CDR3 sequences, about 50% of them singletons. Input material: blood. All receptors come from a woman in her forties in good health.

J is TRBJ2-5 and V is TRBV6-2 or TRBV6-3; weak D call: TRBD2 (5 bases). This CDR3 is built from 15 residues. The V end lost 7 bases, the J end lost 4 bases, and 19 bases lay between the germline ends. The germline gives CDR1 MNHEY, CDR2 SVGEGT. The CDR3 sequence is CASNDLGLAAETQYF. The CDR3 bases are TGTGCCAGCAATGATTTAGGGCTAGCCGCAGAGACCCAGTACTTC.

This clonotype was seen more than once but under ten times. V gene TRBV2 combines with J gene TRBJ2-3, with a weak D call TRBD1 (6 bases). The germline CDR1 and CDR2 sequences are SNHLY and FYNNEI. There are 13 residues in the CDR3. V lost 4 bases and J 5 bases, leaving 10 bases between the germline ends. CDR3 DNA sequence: TGTGCCAGCAGTGGTGGGGGCCTAGATACGCAGTATTTT. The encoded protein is CASSGGGLDTQYF.

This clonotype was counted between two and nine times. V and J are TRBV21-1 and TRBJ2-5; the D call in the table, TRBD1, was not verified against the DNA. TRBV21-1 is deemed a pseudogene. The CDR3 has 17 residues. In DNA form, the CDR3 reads TGTGCCAGCAGCAAAGGTCGGACAGGGGAGGCACAAGAGACCCAGTACTTC. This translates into CASSKGRTGEAQETQYF.

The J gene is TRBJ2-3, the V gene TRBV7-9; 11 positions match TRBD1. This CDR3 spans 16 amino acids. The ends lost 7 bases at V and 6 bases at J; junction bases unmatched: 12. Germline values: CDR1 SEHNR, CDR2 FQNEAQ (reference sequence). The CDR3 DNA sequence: TGTGCCAGCATAATCTCCGGGACAGGGGGACTGGATACGCAGTATTTT. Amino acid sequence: CASIISGTGGLDTQYF. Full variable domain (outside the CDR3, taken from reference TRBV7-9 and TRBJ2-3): DTGVSQNPRHKITKRGQNVTFRCDPISEHNRLYWYRQTLGQGPEFLTYFQNEAQLEKSRLLSDRFSAERPKGSFSTLEIQRTEQGDSAMYLCASIISGTGGLDTQYFGPGTRLTVL.

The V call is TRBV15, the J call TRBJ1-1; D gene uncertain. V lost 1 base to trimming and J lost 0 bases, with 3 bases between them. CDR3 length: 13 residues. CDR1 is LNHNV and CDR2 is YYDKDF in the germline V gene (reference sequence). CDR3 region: CATSRVVNTEAFF. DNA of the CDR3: TGTGCCACCAGCAGAGTAGTGAACACTGAAGCTTTCTTT.